The 29 T cell receptor beta chains below were found in one sample sequenced in a study of control samples from healthy donors and cancer patients. Clones were sequenced by immunoSEQ multiplex PCR, and TCRdb holds only the in-frame ones, with some missing. Found here are 170,000 or so clones, 90% to 95% of them singletons; the top ten hold about 1.4%. Material for sequencing was blood. The receptors originated from a young woman in good health.

V gene TRBV5-6 combines with J gene TRBJ1-2; D is perhaps TRBD1 (6 bases). Germline assignment: CDR1 SGHDT and CDR2 YYEEEE. The CDR3 spans 18 residues. V was cut by 2 bases and J by 2 bases, with 22 bases left in between. In DNA form, the CDR3 reads TGTGCCAGCAGCTTCATGAAAGGCAGGGGTCTACCAAACTATGGCTACACCTTC. Its translation is CASSFMKGRGLPNYGYTF.

CDR3 sequence: CASSSESEQYF. CDR3 DNA sequence: TGTGCCAGCAGTTCTGAGAGCGAGCAGTACTTC. The V gene is TRBV6-2 or TRBV6-3, the J gene TRBJ2-7; D call uncertain. The length of the CDR3 is 11 residues. Per germline, CDR1 MNHEY and CDR2 SVGEGT. V lost 4 bases, J lost 6 bases, and 7 bases lay in between.

CDR3 DNA: TGCAGCGGGACTAGCGGGGGGGCTGGCACCGGGGAGCTGTTTTTT. Translation gives CSGTSGGAGTGELFF. This sequence joins TRBV29-1 and TRBJ2-2; 15 bases agree with TRBD2. Trimming cost V 7 bases and J 4 bases; bases outside gene matches: 4. CDR3 length: 15 amino acids. Germline CDR1 and CDR2: SQVTM and ANQGSEA.

The chain has TRBV7-2 and TRBJ2-3; D gene ambiguous. V shed 0 bases and J shed 8 bases, with 15 bases lying between them. Germline V CDR1 and CDR2: SGHTA, FQGNSA. The CDR3 is 15 residues long. The CDR3 loop reads CASSLASGPSGTQYF. CDR3 sequence (DNA): TGTGCCAGCAGCTTAGCGTCCGGCCCCTCGGGTACGCAGTATTTT.

DNA for the CDR3: TGTGCCAGCAGCTCGACAGGTTTCTATGGCTACACCTTC. As protein: CASSSTGFYGYTF. The chain links TRBV13 to TRBJ1-2; tentative D call: TRBD1 (6 bases). CDR3 size: 13 residues. From germline, CDR1 is PRHDT and CDR2 FYEKMQ (reference sequence). V gave up 4 bases and J gave up 4 bases, with 10 bases separating them.

The chain employs TRBV12-3 or TRBV12-4 and TRBJ1-5; D is unresolved. The V gene lost 3 bases and the J gene lost 5 bases, with 5 bases spanning the gap. This CDR3 has 12 amino acids. This CDR3 reads CASSFGDQPQHF. CDR3 DNA sequence: TGTGCCAGCAGTTTCGGGGATCAGCCCCAGCATTTT.

This chain uses TRBV7-2 with TRBJ2-5; possibly TRBD2 for D (5 bases). In germline, CDR1 is SGHTA, CDR2 FQGNSA. V lost 1 base to trimming and J lost 2 bases, with 14 bases between them. CDR3 size: 16 residues. The CDR3 here is CASSLDRPGGQETQYF. CDR3 coding DNA: TGTGCCAGCAGCTTAGATCGACCGGGCGGGCAAGAGACCCAGTACTTC.

CDR3 in DNA: TGCGCCAGCAGCTTGGCCGGACAGGGGAACACCATATATTTT. Protein: CASSLAGQGNTIYF. V and J are TRBV5-1 and TRBJ1-3; 9 bases align to TRBD1. After removal of 0 bases from V and 7 bases from J, the junction contained 2 bases not matched to a gene. The V gene's germline CDR1 is SGHRS and CDR2 YFSETQ. The CDR3 has 14 residues.

This rearrangement joins TRBV10-3 to TRBJ2-3; 14 positions match TRBD2. Looked up from germline, CDR1 is ENHRY and CDR2 is SYGVKD. This CDR3 is 18 amino acids long. V lost 3 bases to trimming and J lost 4 bases; unmatched junction nucleotides: 9. For the CDR3, the DNA is TGTGCCATCAGTGAACCGACTAGCGGGAGGGCCGGGGCAGATACGCAGTATTTT. As protein: CAISEPTSGRAGADTQYF.

The J gene is TRBJ1-3, the V gene TRBV13; D ambiguous. V was trimmed by 5 bases and J by 0 bases, leaving 11 bases between them. CDR3 size: 15 residues. The germline CDR1 and CDR2 sequences are PRHDT and FYEKMQ (reference sequence). This CDR3 is CASSTRLSSGNTIYF. DNA for the CDR3: TGTGCCAGCAGCACCAGGCTTAGCTCTGGAAACACCATATATTTT.

The chain couples TRBV12-3 or TRBV12-4 to TRBJ1-5; D remains unclear. With 8 bases removed from V and 4 bases from J, the gap between germline ends came to 9 bases. The CDR3 has 12 amino acids. CDR3: CASAESNQPQHF. The CDR3 DNA is TGTGCCAGCGCCGAATCGAATCAGCCCCAGCATTTT.

A word on this clone: The sample carries other DNA sequences with the same CDR3. CDR3 region: CASSRTDTNEKLFF. The CDR3 bases are TGTGCCAGCAGCCGGACGGATACTAATGAAAAACTGTTTTTT. This chain connects TRBV6-5 to TRBJ1-4; D is unresolved. Germline lookup yields CDR1 MNHEY and CDR2 SVGAGI. V lost 6 bases to trimming and J lost 2 bases, with 10 bases between them. CDR3 size: 14 residues.

The chain uses TRBV5-1 and TRBJ1-6; 8 bases fit TRBD1. The V and J ends lost 0 bases and 6 bases, in that order; junction bases with no gene match: 2. This CDR3 contains 15 residues. CDR1 SGHRS and CDR2 YFSETQ come from the germline V gene. This CDR3 reads CASSLGDRSNSPLHF. The CDR3 DNA reads TGCGCCAGCAGCTTGGGGGACAGGAGTAATTCACCCCTCCACTTT.

This clone was found once. Here the CDR3 DNA reads TGTGCCAGCAGCCTTGGACAGGGCACTGAAGCTTTCTTT. Its protein is CASSLGQGTEAFF. The V and J genes are TRBV9 and TRBJ1-1; 8 bases agree with TRBD1. With 4 bases clipped from V and 4 bases from J, the junction kept 3 bases outside the gene matches. Germline assignment: CDR1 SGDLS and CDR2 YYNGEE. There are 13 residues in the CDR3.

This chain uses TRBV24-1 with TRBJ2-5, with TRBD2 as a possible D gene (5 bases). V dropped 7 bases and J dropped 0 bases, with 11 bases sitting between them. In germline, CDR1 is KGHDR, CDR2 SFDVKD. The CDR3 covers 14 residues. The CDR3 here is CATREYGNQETQYF. The CDR3 nucleotides are TGTGCCACCAGGGAATACGGGAACCAAGAGACCCAGTACTTC.

The chain joins TRBV28 to TRBJ1-3, with no clear D. CDR3 length: 16 residues. Germline V gene sequence: CDR1 MDHEN, CDR2 SYDVKM. Trimming removed 7 bases from V and 0 bases from J, with 16 bases in between. CDR3 region: CASMGARPISGNTIYF. The CDR3 DNA follows: TGTGCCAGCATGGGTGCCCGTCCCATCTCTGGAAACACCATATATTTT.

The V and J genes are TRBV12-3 or TRBV12-4 and TRBJ1-3; D remains unclear. This CDR3 is 12 amino acids long. Trimming took off 3 bases at V and 5 bases at J, with 5 bases between the two ends. CDR3: CASSFLRNTIYF. CDR3 nucleotides: TGTGCCAGCAGTTTTTTGAGAAACACCATATATTTT.

The rearrangement joins TRBV6-2 or TRBV6-3 to TRBJ1-2; 9 nucleotides line up with TRBD1. The CDR3 length is 15 residues. The V gene's germline CDR1 is MNHEY and CDR2 SVGEGT. V dropped 5 bases and J dropped 8; count of bases not matched to a gene: 12. Written as DNA, the CDR3 is TGTGCCAGCAGTAGGGGACAGGGCCTGTCTAAGGGCTACACCTTC. Protein: CASSRGQGLSKGYTF.

The V and J genes are TRBV7-2 and TRBJ1-2, with unresolved D. Germline V CDR1 and CDR2: SGHTA, FQGNSA. Trimming removed 2 bases at V and 8 bases at J, with 15 bases between. The CDR3 runs to 14 residues. This CDR3 reads CASSLPPGHSGYTF. CDR3 DNA: TGTGCCAGCAGCTTACCTCCGGGCCATAGCGGCTACACCTTC.

V usage is TRBV12-3 or TRBV12-4 and J usage is TRBJ2-1; possible D gene TRBD1, 5 bases. This CDR3 has 11 residues. V lost 3 bases to trimming and J lost 16 bases, with 13 bases between them. CDR3 DNA sequence: TGTGCCAGCAGTTTTGGGGCAGGGAAATTCTTC. Translation: CASSFGAGKFF.

The chain uses TRBV19 and TRBJ1-4; possibly TRBD1 for D (5 bases). The CDR3 length is 16 residues. Germline V gene sequence: CDR1 LNHDA, CDR2 SQIVND (reference sequence). Trimming removed 6 bases at V and 5 bases at J, with 19 bases between. For the CDR3, the DNA is TGTGCCAGTAGGTTAGCACGGGGCAGCGAGAATGAAAAACTGTTTTTT. Its translation: CASRLARGSENEKLFF.

This rearrangement joins TRBV9 to TRBJ2-5, with 14 bases aligning to TRBD2. CDR1 and CDR2 from the germline V gene are SGDLS and YYNGEE. CDR3 length: 16 amino acids. The V segment lost 4 bases and the J segment 5 bases; nucleotides outside the gene matches: 7. CDR3 in DNA: TGTGCCAGCAGCTTGCATAGGACTAGCGGGGGGGAGACCCAGTACTTC. Protein: CASSLHRTSGGETQYF. The entire variable domain, with the rest obtained from reference TRBV9 and TRBJ2-5, is as follows: DSGVTQTPKHLITATGQRVTLRCSPRSGDLSVYWYQQSLDQGLQFLIQYYNGEERAKGNILERFSAQQFPDLHSELNLSSLELGDSALYFCASSLHRTSGGETQYFGPGTRLLVL.

The chain has TRBV7-3 and TRBJ2-2; D gene unclear. V lost 4 bases to trimming and J lost 6 bases, with 12 bases between them. The CDR3 totals 14 residues. Germline lookup yields CDR1 SGHTA and CDR2 FQGTGA. CDR3 DNA: TGTGCCAGCAGCTCACCGTACGGCTCCGGGGAGCTGTTTTTT. It translates to CASSSPYGSGELFF.

This rearrangement joins TRBV6-5 to TRBJ2-1, with 9 positions matching TRBD1. The germline V gene encodes CDR1 MNHEY and CDR2 SVGAGI. With 6 bases clipped from V and 8 bases from J, the junction kept 8 bases outside the gene matches. There are 14 residues in the CDR3. CDR3: CASSRDRDMDEQFF. CDR3 coding DNA: TGTGCCAGCAGCCGGGACAGGGATATGGATGAGCAGTTCTTC.

V and J are TRBV5-6 and TRBJ2-7; the D gene is possibly TRBD2 (6 bases). V dropped 4 bases and J dropped 7 bases, with 21 bases sitting between them. The germline V gene encodes CDR1 SGHDT and CDR2 YYEEEE. The CDR3 covers 15 residues. Here the CDR3 reads CASSVSGLGVREQYF. CDR3 DNA sequence: TGTGCCAGCAGCGTAAGCGGGTTGGGGGTGAGGGAGCAGTACTTC.

V usage is TRBV5-6 and J usage is TRBJ1-6, with D perhaps TRBD1 (5 bases). Trimming stripped 2 bases from V and 7 bases from J, with 10 bases between. This CDR3 comprises 14 residues. Germline assignment: CDR1 SGHDT and CDR2 YYEEEE. The CDR3 loop reads CASSFGTANSPLHF. The CDR3 DNA follows: TGTGCCAGCAGCTTCGGGACCGCCAATTCACCCCTCCACTTT.

V gene TRBV10-2 combines with J gene TRBJ2-1, with 9 bases that match TRBD2. Germline trimming cut 6 bases from V and 7 bases from J; bases unmatched to any gene: 10. Germline lookup yields CDR1 WSHSY and CDR2 SAAADI. The CDR3 sequence is 15 residues long. CDR3 nucleotide sequence: TGCGCCAGCAGAGGCCTAGCGGGGATGGAAAATGAGCAGTTCTTC. This translates into CASRGLAGMENEQFF.

This clone was counted only a few times. V gene TRBV9 combines with J gene TRBJ2-7, with TRBD2 matching 13 bases. This CDR3 is 15 amino acids long. Germline CDR1 reads SGDLS; CDR2 reads YYNGEE. V trimming: 3 bases; J trimming: 2 bases; junction bases outside the gene matches: 2. The CDR3 DNA reads as TGTGCCAGCAGCGCAACTAGCGGGGGGGCCTACGAGCAGTACTTC. Translated, it gives CASSATSGGAYEQYF.

The chain is built from TRBV6-2 or TRBV6-3 and TRBJ1-5; D is uncertain. V was shortened by 5 bases and J by 7 bases, with 15 bases between the two germline ends. This CDR3 contains 14 residues. CDR1 and CDR2 from the germline V gene are MNHEY and SVGEGT. The CDR3 DNA sequence: TGTGCCAGCAGTCCCATTGCACAAGGGCAGCCCCAGCATTTT. Amino acids: CASSPIAQGQPQHF.